This T cell receptor beta chain appears in the sequencing data of a study of T cell responses to AZD1222 COVID-19 vaccine. Study-level findings and limits: The study identified only five to seven AZD1222 recipients as seropositive at baseline. The breadth and depth of Spike-specific TCRs increased once two AZD1222 doses had been given. Nearly half of spike-specific TCRs reportedly target unmutated variant regions.

V lost 2 bases, J lost 1 base, and 5 bases stayed unmatched. Germline-derived CDR1 and CDR2 are SGHRS and YFSETQ. The CDR3 totals 15 residues. Only in-frame clones appear in the TCRdb table, and some are missing; sequencing was by immunoSEQ multiplex PCR. The data show around 99,000 clones, approximately 92% seen once. Concerning this clone: The antigen remains unidentified.

The starting material was peripheral blood, obtained on day 0 of AZD1222 vaccination. V gene TRBV5-1 combines with J gene TRBJ1-2; 7 bases map to TRBD1. The TCR sequence derives from an adult in good health. CDR3 bases: TGCGCCAGCAGCTTAAGCCGGGACAGTAACTATGGCTACACCTTC. It translates to CASSLSRDSNYGYTF.